The 14 T cell receptor beta chains in this list originate from one sample, sequenced in a study of shared clonotypes between healthy human individuals. Using immunoSEQ multiplex PCR, the repertoire was profiled, and TCRdb retains in-frame clones only, with some absent. The data show under 600,000 clones, 97% seen once. The sequencing sample was made of naive CD4+ T cells sorted from blood. Documented subset: CD45RA+ positively selected. The receptors were sampled from a woman in her thirties in good health.

The chain joins TRBV27 to TRBJ2-1; 16 bases match TRBD2. The CDR3 extends over 19 amino acids. Germline lookup yields CDR1 MNHEY and CDR2 SMNVEV (reference sequence). V trimming: 6 bases; J trimming: 3 bases; junction bases outside the gene matches: 11. The CDR3 loop is CASSPKPGLAGGRYNEQFF. CDR3 nucleotides: TGTGCCAGCAGCCCCAAACCGGGACTAGCGGGAGGGCGCTACAATGAGCAGTTCTTC.

This chain uses TRBV6-5 with TRBJ1-1; 9 bases align to TRBD1. This CDR3 comprises 15 residues. The germline gives CDR1 MNHEY, CDR2 SVGAGI. V trimming: 4 bases; J trimming: 5 bases; junction bases outside the gene matches: 8. The CDR3 nucleotides are TGTGCCAGCAGTTTTCCACAGGGGGCGCGGACTGAAGCTTTCTTT. This codes for CASSFPQGARTEAFF.

The chain recombines TRBV4-2 with TRBJ1-2; the D is unclear. V was trimmed by 0 bases and J by 2 bases, leaving 10 bases between them. Germline loops: CDR1 LGHNA, CDR2 YNFKEQ. This CDR3 has 15 residues. Here the CDR3 reads CASSQDPRDNYGYTF. The CDR3 bases are TGTGCCAGCAGCCAAGATCCGCGAGACAACTATGGCTACACCTTC.

The genes are TRBV6-1 and TRBJ2-3; D gene unclear. V was shortened by 3 bases and J by 6 bases, with 7 bases between the two germline ends. The CDR3 loop spans 12 amino acids. Germline CDR1 and CDR2: MNHNS and SASEGT. The CDR3 reads CASSDPTDTQYF. The DNA of the CDR3 is TGTGCCAGCAGTGATCCTACGGATACGCAGTATTTT.

In DNA, the CDR3 is TGTGCCAGCAGTAGCCGGGACCCCCTCGAGACCCAGTACTTC. Its protein product is CASSSRDPLETQYF. V is TRBV6-1 and J is TRBJ2-5, with D perhaps assigned TRBD1 or TRBD2 (5 bases each). The CDR3 is made up of 14 amino acids. Germline V CDR1 and CDR2: MNHNS, SASEGT. The V end lost 5 bases, the J end lost 5 bases, and 15 bases lay between the germline ends.

This chain joins TRBV29-1 and TRBJ2-1; no clear D. Trimming took 7 bases from V and 4 from J, leaving 8 bases between them. CDR3 length: 11 amino acids. The germline V gene has CDR1 SQVTM and CDR2 ANQGSEA. CDR3 DNA: TGCAGCGAGGGCCATTACAATGAGCAGTTCTTC. It yields the protein CSEGHYNEQFF.

This chain connects TRBV21-1 to TRBJ2-2. TRBV21-1 is given as a pseudogene. The CDR3 runs 17 residues. The DNA for the CDR3 is TGTGCCAGCAGCAAATCTACCGGTTGGGGTTGGACCGGGGAGCTGTTTTTT. As protein: CASSKSTGWGWTGELFF.

This chain links TRBV28 with TRBJ2-4; no firm D call. The ends were cut back, 3 bases at V and 7 bases at J, with 7 bases in the middle. The CDR3 loop spans 12 amino acids. Germline V CDR1 and CDR2: MDHEN, SYDVKM. The CDR3 nucleotides are TGTGCCAGCAGTTTGCCAGAGAACATTCAGTACTTC. It encodes CASSLPENIQYF.

The chain employs TRBV27 and TRBJ1-1; D not certain. Germline CDR1 is MNHEY and CDR2 is SMNVEV (reference sequence). The germline V and J ends were trimmed by 6 bases and 7 bases, with 15 bases remaining between them. There are 13 residues in the CDR3. In DNA, the CDR3 is TGTGCCAGCAGCCTCAATGTCCTGGGTGAAGCTTTCTTT. It translates to CASSLNVLGEAFF.

This chain links TRBV7-6 with TRBJ2-5; possible D gene TRBD2, 6 bases. From germline, CDR1 is SGHVS and CDR2 FNYEAQ. Trimming cost V 1 base and J 4 bases, with 13 bases left between them. The CDR3 has 15 residues. CDR3: CASSLDAGSPETQYF. The DNA for the CDR3 is TGTGCCAGCAGCTTAGATGCCGGGAGCCCAGAGACCCAGTACTTC.

The J gene is TRBJ2-3, the V gene TRBV18; D unresolved. The CDR3 runs 16 residues. CDR1 is KGHSH and CDR2 is LQKENI in the germline V gene. V lost 3 bases, J lost 2 bases, and 15 bases lay in between. In DNA, the CDR3 is TGTGCCAGCTCACCTAAGACAACGCGGAACACAGATACGCAGTATTTT. This sequence encodes CASSPKTTRNTDTQYF.

V gene TRBV6-6 combines with J gene TRBJ2-1; 9 bases are a match to TRBD1. Trimming took 5 bases from V and 7 from J; bases not matched to a gene: 9. CDR3 length: 15 amino acids. The V gene's germline CDR1 is MNHNY and CDR2 SVGAGI (reference sequence). The CDR3, as DNA: TGTGCCAGCAGTCCACCGGGACAGGGAGAGAATGAGCAGTTCTTC. This encodes CASSPPGQGENEQFF.

The rearrangement joins TRBV28 to TRBJ2-7; the D gene is possibly TRBD2 (6 bases). V was cut by 2 bases and J by 6 bases, with 8 bases left in between. Germline V CDR1 and CDR2: MDHEN, SYDVKM. This CDR3 has 12 residues. The CDR3 DNA reads TGTGCCAGCAGTTTAGTAGCGGTCGAGCAGTACTTC. This gives the protein CASSLVAVEQYF.

The genes are TRBV7-9 and TRBJ2-7, with 8 positions matching TRBD1. With V trimmed by 5 bases and J by 5 bases, 2 bases remained unmatched. Germline assignment: CDR1 SEHNR and CDR2 FQNEAQ (reference sequence). The CDR3 is 12 amino acids. CDR3 in DNA: TGTGCCAGCAGCCGGACAGGGCACGAGCAGTACTTC. This encodes CASSRTGHEQYF.